This entry concerns a single T cell receptor beta chain. Original methodology: Amplification of reference gene primers provided the estimated nucleated cell counts. The data were produced by immunoSEQ multiplex PCR, yet TCRdb's version contains in-frame clones alone and is incomplete. V and J calls and clone size are those listed in that table; D and trimming were worked out from the DNA. Of some 130,000 clones in the sample, roughly 76% were seen once. This CDR3 region has 15 residues. Trimming removed 4 bases from V and 2 bases from J; junction bases left unmatched: 6. Per germline, CDR1 MDHEN and CDR2 SYDVKM. The data are from a study of blood T cell repertoires in COVID-19.

The clonotype originates from a man at least 80 years old with acute or convalescent COVID-19. Sequenced: peripheral blood. The rearrangement links TRBV28 to TRBJ2-7, with TRBD1 matching over 9 bases. DNA of the CDR3: TGTGCCAGCAGTTCGGGACAGGGTATAACCTACGAGCAGTACTTC. Translated, it gives CASSSGQGITYEQYF.